This T cell receptor beta chain was documented in a study of CD8 T cells in Susac syndrome. Study results and caveats: The study conceded that relatively few individuals underwent its TCR sequencing and HLA analysis.

This clonotype was observed a few times. Its antigen is undetermined. RNA amounts of about 0.5 to 1 ug underwent reverse transcription with random hexamers. Using its own MiXCR run on the immunoSEQ multiplex PCR reads, TCRdb lists one record per CDR3 protein. Of about 140,000 distinct CDR3 sequences in the sample, approximately 95% are singletons; the top ten hold roughly 0.15%. Trimming stripped 7 bases from V and 4 bases from J, with 11 bases between. Germline V gives CDR1 SQVTM, CDR2 ANQGSEA. CDR3 length equals 11 residues. This sequence was found in a human donor with Susac syndrome. This chain connects TRBV29-1 to TRBJ2-7; the D gene is possibly TRBD2 (5 bases). The sample taken for sequencing was CD4+ T cells from PBMCs. The CDR3: CSGRTGYEQYF. As DNA, the CDR3 is TGCAGCGGGAGGACTGGGTACGAGCAGTACTTC.